These 26 T cell receptor beta chains came from one sample sequenced in a study of blood T cell repertoires in COVID-19. Profiled with immunoSEQ multiplex PCR; TCRdb holds only in-frame clones, not every one. Here the sample spans about half a million clones, roughly nine tenths being singletons. Sequencing used PBMCs or T cells enriched from blood (not recorded which). Every receptor here comes from a woman aged 55-75 years who had recovered from COVID-19.

The chain has TRBV4-1 and TRBJ1-2; 7 positions agree with TRBD1. This CDR3 is 17 amino acids long. V was pared by 4 bases and J by 4 bases, with 15 bases of the junction left unmatched. Germline CDR1 MGHRA, CDR2 YSYEKL. The CDR3 nucleotides are TGCGCCAGCAGCCCTACCCAAAGCCTGGGACAGATCTATGGCTACACCTTC. Encoded protein: CASSPTQSLGQIYGYTF.

The genes are TRBV30 and TRBJ2-3; possible D gene TRBD2, 5 bases. The CDR3 has 14 amino acids. The ends were cut back, 4 bases at V and 1 base at J, with 12 bases in the middle. Germline CDR1 is GTSNPN and CDR2 is SVGIG (reference sequence). The CDR3 coding sequence is TGTGCCTGGAACCGACGGGGTGGCACAGATACGCAGTATTTT. This gives the protein CAWNRRGGTDTQYF.

Only a few counts were recorded for this clone. The chain has TRBV25-1 and TRBJ1-3, with 8 bases identical to TRBD1. CDR1 is MGHDK and CDR2 is SYGVNS in the germline V gene. Trimming took 6 bases from V and 0 from J; bases not matched to a gene: 7. This CDR3 comprises 16 residues. CDR3 DNA: TGTGCCAGCAGCGGTGGGGGACAGGTCTCTGGAAACACCATATATTTT. Translating gives CASSGGGQVSGNTIYF.

The V gene is TRBV6-2 or TRBV6-3, the J gene TRBJ2-3, with 8 bases matching TRBD1. Trimming at V came to 2 bases and at J to 4 bases, leaving 11 bases not matched to a gene. CDR3 length: 17 amino acids. CDR1 is MNHEY and CDR2 is SVGEGT in the germline V gene. The CDR3 nucleotides are TGTGCCAGCAGTTACGGGCAGGGGGCGTCCATAGCAGATACGCAGTATTTT. Its protein product is CASSYGQGASIADTQYF.

In regard to this clone: Within the sample, other DNA sequences also encode this same CDR3. This sequence joins TRBV18 and TRBJ2-3; a possible D gene is TRBD2 (5 bases). CDR1 and CDR2 from the germline V gene are KGHSH and LQKENI. The CDR3 contains 12 residues. Trimming took off 2 bases at V and 5 bases at J, with 5 bases between the two ends. The CDR3 reads CASSPGGDTQYF. CDR3 DNA: TGTGCCAGCTCACCAGGAGGAGATACGCAGTATTTT.

This clone was detected only once. V gene TRBV5-1 combines with J gene TRBJ2-1, with a possible D match to TRBD2 (5 bases). The germline V gene encodes CDR1 SGHRS and CDR2 YFSETQ. Trimming shortened V by 0 bases and J by 7 bases, and 11 bases separated the two germline ends. This CDR3 contains 14 residues. CDR3 region: CASSLAGWRNEQFF. CDR3 DNA: TGCGCCAGCAGCTTGGCCGGTTGGAGGAATGAGCAGTTCTTC.

This clone was seen only once. The chain uses TRBV2 and TRBJ2-7; weak D call: TRBD1 (5 bases). Trimming removed 9 bases from V and 5 bases from J, with 14 bases in between. CDR1 SNHLY and CDR2 FYNNEI come from the germline V gene. There are 12 residues in the CDR3. CDR3 amino acids: CASTGLGNEQYF. In nucleotides, the CDR3 is TGTGCCAGTACAGGATTAGGGAACGAGCAGTACTTC.

This sequence joins TRBV9 and TRBJ2-5; 8 bases agree with TRBD1. The CDR3 runs to 14 residues. Germline values: CDR1 SGDLS, CDR2 YYNGEE. The trim removed 4 bases at V and 1 base at J, leaving 3 bases unmatched. The CDR3 reads CASSPTGGQETQYF. For the CDR3, the DNA is TGTGCCAGCAGCCCTACAGGGGGCCAAGAGACCCAGTACTTC.

J is TRBJ1-4 and V is TRBV19; 7 bases agree with TRBD1. With V trimmed by 5 bases and J by 7 bases, 4 bases remained unmatched. This CDR3 spans 13 amino acids. Germline V lookup: CDR1 LNHDA, CDR2 SQIVND (reference sequence). DNA of the CDR3: TGTGCCAGTAGTCAGGGGGGCGGTGAAAAACTGTTTTTT. This codes for CASSQGGGEKLFF.

V gene TRBV5-1 combines with J gene TRBJ1-6; 7 bases agree with TRBD1. Germline values: CDR1 SGHRS, CDR2 YFSETQ. The trim removed 4 bases at V and 9 bases at J, leaving 16 bases unmatched. This CDR3 is built from 17 residues. The chain's CDR3 is CASSTNSPGTVSSPLHF. The CDR3 DNA reads as TGCGCCAGCAGCACCAATAGCCCCGGGACAGTCAGTTCACCCCTCCACTTT.

This sequence joins TRBV4-2 and TRBJ2-2; a weak D match, TRBD1 (6 bases). The CDR3 contains 16 residues. Germline values: CDR1 LGHNA, CDR2 YNFKEQ. V lost 5 bases and J 0 bases, leaving 13 bases between the germline ends. The CDR3 sequence is CASSSRQDTNTGELFF. The CDR3 DNA sequence: TGTGCCAGCAGCTCTCGACAGGACACGAACACCGGGGAGCTGTTTTTT.

V is TRBV11-2 and J is TRBJ2-2, with 7 positions matching TRBD1. The CDR3 sequence is 15 residues long. Germline CDR1 is SGHAT and CDR2 is FQNNGV. With 0 bases clipped from V and 3 bases from J, the junction kept 1 base outside the gene matches. For the CDR3, the DNA is TGTGCCAGCAGCTTAGACAGGGGGTACACCGGGGAGCTGTTTTTT. Protein: CASSLDRGYTGELFF.

The genes are TRBV5-1 and TRBJ1-1; 9 bases are shared with TRBD1. Germline V gene lookup returns CDR1 SGHRS and CDR2 YFSETQ. This CDR3 is built from 16 residues. With 0 bases clipped from V and 2 bases from J, the junction kept 5 bases outside the gene matches. CDR3 in DNA: TGCGCCAGCAGCTTGGGACAGGGGGTTGGAAACACTGAAGCTTTCTTT. As protein: CASSLGQGVGNTEAFF. The whole variable domain, filled in from reference TRBV5-1 and TRBJ1-1, reads KAGVTQTPRYLIKTRGQQVTLSCSPISGHRSVSWYQQTPGQGLQFLFEYFSETQRNKGNFPGRFSGRQFSNSRSEMNVSTLELGDSALYLCASSLGQGVGNTEAFFGQGTRLTVV.

This chain connects TRBV29-1 to TRBJ1-1, with D perhaps matching TRBD1 (5 bases). Germline V gene lookup returns CDR1 SQVTM and CDR2 ANQGSEA. Trimming cost V 8 bases and J 1 base, with 14 bases left between them. CDR3 length: 13 amino acids. CDR3: CSIQAFGNTEAFF. The DNA of the CDR3 is TGCAGCATACAGGCGTTCGGGAACACTGAAGCTTTCTTT.

This clone was counted a single time. This chain's CDR3 is CASSSSHSYGYTF. CDR3 DNA sequence: TGTGCCAGCAGCTCCTCTCACAGCTATGGCTACACCTTC. The chain recombines TRBV5-8 with TRBJ1-2; D gene ambiguous. This CDR3 comprises 13 residues. V lost 3 bases and J lost 4, with 10 bases in between. Germline V gives CDR1 SGHTS, CDR2 YDEGEE.

The chain is built from TRBV5-6 and TRBJ1-1; D is undetermined. In germline, CDR1 is SGHDT, CDR2 YYEEEE. The germline V and J ends were trimmed by 0 bases and 10 bases, with 13 bases remaining between them. CDR3 length: 13 residues. Written as DNA, the CDR3 is TGTGCCAGCAGCTTGGGGAGGCAGCCTGGAGCTTTCTTT. Translating gives CASSLGRQPGAFF. The complete variable domain, with remaining parts taken from reference TRBV5-6 and TRBJ1-1, reads DAGVTQSPTHLIKTRGQQVTLRCSPKSGHDTVSWYQQALGQGPQFIFQYYEEEERQRGNFPDRFSGHQFPNYSSELNVNALLLGDSALYLCASSLGRQPGAFFGQGTRLTVV.

The rearrangement joins TRBV5-1 to TRBJ2-3, with 7 bases lining up with TRBD2. There are 17 residues in the CDR3. Trimming removed 0 bases from V and 1 base from J; junction bases left unmatched: 8. The germline CDR1 and CDR2 sequences are SGHRS and YFSETQ. The CDR3 sequence: CASSLAEGGGGTDTQYF. CDR3 DNA sequence: TGCGCCAGCAGCTTGGCAGAGGGTGGGGGGGGCACAGATACGCAGTATTTT.

The genes are TRBV7-9 and TRBJ2-2; D perhaps matches TRBD1 (6 bases). CDR1 is SEHNR and CDR2 is FQNEAQ in the germline V gene (reference sequence). Trimming shortened V by 5 bases and J by 7 bases, and 8 bases separated the two germline ends. The CDR3 totals 12 residues. Here the CDR3 DNA reads TGTGCCAGCAGCCCGGACAGCGGGGAGCTGTTTTTT. This codes for CASSPDSGELFF.

The rearrangement uses TRBV3-1 (or the pseudogene TRBV3-2) and TRBJ1-5; D call uncertain. The V end lost 4 bases, the J end lost 0 bases, and 7 bases lay between the germline ends. Germline CDR1 is LGHDT and CDR2 is YNNKEL (reference sequence). This CDR3 comprises 14 residues. The CDR3 sequence is CASSPQYSNQPQHF. The CDR3 DNA is TGTGCCAGCAGCCCACAGTATAGCAATCAGCCCCAGCATTTT.

This chain links TRBV7-2 with TRBJ2-3, with 10 bases that match TRBD2. Trimming took 2 bases from V and 3 from J; bases not matched to a gene: 8. In germline, CDR1 is SGHTA, CDR2 FQGNSA. The CDR3 spans 17 residues. This CDR3 is CASSLRPGLAKTDTQYF. In nucleotides, the CDR3 is TGTGCCAGCAGCTTAAGGCCGGGACTAGCGAAGACAGATACGCAGTATTTT.

This chain's CDR3 is CASSLQNPFTDTQYF. The DNA of the CDR3 is TGTGCCAGCAGCTTACAGAACCCATTTACAGATACGCAGTATTTT. This chain links TRBV14 with TRBJ2-3; D is uncertain. Between the trimmed V and J ends, which lost 5 bases and 3 bases, there was a span of 15 bases. CDR1 is SGHDN, CDR2 FVKESK, per germline. The CDR3 totals 15 residues.

This rearrangement joins TRBV12-3 or TRBV12-4 to TRBJ1-1; maybe TRBD1 (6 bases). The CDR3 sequence is 11 residues long. Trimming removed 4 bases at V and 11 bases at J, with 11 bases between. CDR3 sequence: CASSWGTRAFF. Written as DNA, the CDR3 is TGTGCCAGCAGTTGGGGGACACGGGCTTTCTTT.

For the CDR3, the DNA is TGTGCCAGCAGGATACAGGGTTCGACTGAAGCTTTCTTT. This encodes CASRIQGSTEAFF. The chain combines TRBV25-1 with TRBJ1-1; possible D gene TRBD1, 6 bases. The germline V and J ends were trimmed by 6 bases and 5 bases, with 13 bases remaining between them. Germline V CDR1 and CDR2: MGHDK, SYGVNS. CDR3 length equals 13 residues.

V gene TRBV9 combines with J gene TRBJ1-4; no reliable D call. Germline CDR1 and CDR2: SGDLS and YYNGEE. CDR3 length: 13 residues. Trimming took off 0 bases at V and 4 bases at J, with 4 bases between the two ends. The CDR3 region has the DNA TGTGCCAGCAGCGTAGACAGTAATGAAAAACTGTTTTTT. Protein: CASSVDSNEKLFF.

The genes are TRBV9 and TRBJ2-1, with unresolved D. CDR1 and CDR2 from the germline V gene are SGDLS and YYNGEE. CDR3 length equals 13 residues. V was trimmed by 0 bases and J by 10 bases, leaving 11 bases between them. DNA for the CDR3: TGTGCCAGCAGCGTAGGAGAATGGCGGGAGCAGTTCTTC. Its translation is CASSVGEWREQFF.

This chain uses TRBV27 with TRBJ1-5; D uncertain. With 5 bases removed from V and 6 bases from J, the gap between germline ends came to 8 bases. This CDR3 region has 12 residues. The germline V gene has CDR1 MNHEY and CDR2 SMNVEV (reference sequence). The DNA of the CDR3 is TGTGCCAGCAGTATACCGGGTCAGCCCCAGCATTTT. Amino acid sequence: CASSIPGQPQHF.